This section outlines one T cell receptor (beta chain) sequence together with its context. No antigen is known for it. No base qualities exist here, and no much larger clone lies one base off it. These data come from a study of cytomegalovirus exposure and HLA in healthy donors (dated by TCRdb to the late 2010s). General notes on the study: An earlier analysis of fewer than 750 of the donors reported 276 Gb of sequence data and 95 million to 120 million unique TCR beta sequences obtained from around 190 million T cells. Approximately 300 gigabases of sequencing data and approximately 85 million unique TCR sequences were included in an early release covering roughly 700 HLA-typed donors. The genetic ancestry cluster associated with self-reported Caucasian donors included 80% to 90% of the roughly 400 genotyped donors. The study aimed to test whether signatures of past pathogen exposure could be identified by cataloging public T cell receptors. The study used immunosequencing to profile the T cell repertoires of 600 to 850 subjects and linked those repertoires to cytomegalovirus serostatus. A separate validation cohort of approximately 130 different subjects was used in addition to the approximately 670-subject first cohort. The study combined high-throughput TCR immunosequencing, statistical association of individual TCRs with disease status, and machine learning to predict cytomegalovirus infection status. In a later analysis, previously published TCR beta repertoires from about 670 donors were re-analyzed and high-resolution HLA genotyping was added so that TCR occurrence patterns could be studied. The later analysis used no new phenotypic data to find candidate immune exposures, relying instead on TCR beta sequences and their occurrence across donors. An earlier analysis of approximately 580 of the donors used high-throughput TCR beta sequencing to judge whether each TCR beta V gene segment behaved as functional or pseudogenic. Donor age, sex, ethnicity and CMV serostatus were compiled alongside the repertoire data. A later genetic analysis used genome-wide SNP genotypes for 398 of the 666 donors, treating that subset as a discovery cohort. All discovery cohort repertoires had been generated on a single sequencing platform. Class I and class II HLA loci were covered by the typing at four-digit resolution. Typing coverage varied by locus: about 629-630 donors for A, B, C, DRB1 and DQB1; approximately 520 for DQA1; about 600 for DPA1; approximately 470 for DPB1. Because of strong linkage in the cohort, roughly 5 DR-DQ haplotypes were treated as single units for association and clustering. Among about 400 genotyped donors of the cohort, an average of roughly 230,000 unique TCR beta nucleotide sequences was sequenced per donor, of which roughly 17% were non-productive. Paper-wide results and their limitations: The cohort was sequenced for TCR beta chains only, and without alpha or paired-chain data the features that could be detected were limited. Roughly uniform sequencing depth across donors was assumed in presence/absence analyses, although this assumption may not hold. Correlated functional status among segregating V segments might reflect linkage disequilibrium, but an unknown experimental factor could not be ruled out. According to a later analysis, parvovirus B19, influenza, CMV and Epstein-Barr virus appeared linked to several top co-occurrence clusters. In a later analysis, TCR association rates were found to vary across HLA loci, with the most associated TCRs seen for DRB1 alleles and the fewest for HLA-C alleles. According to the authors, the approach could potentially be generalized to other disease states and immunological phenotypes. The only immune exposure information available for the cohort was CMV serostatus. A group of highly shared sequence variants was considered likely to be a technical artifact of the sequencing pipeline. Because the 87-base-pair reads could not distinguish some IMGT-functional V segments, including TRBV6-2 and TRBV6-3, those segments were excluded. The study gave a list of 150 to 200 TCR beta chains associated with cytomegalovirus. A later genetic analysis reported fewer N-insertions in productive TCRs among donors in an Asian-associated ancestry cluster than the approximately 700-donor mean. Most CMV-associated TCR beta chains appeared to be HLA-restricted in a later analysis, and the HLA associations seemed to be driven largely by CMV exposure. Most TCR sequences were observed very rarely across donors, whereas some public TCRs were present in many individuals. Specific HLA alleles were associated with roughly 17,000 TCR beta sequences at a false discovery rate of 0.05 in a later analysis. A further reported finding was that TCR beta sequences accurately predicted the HLA-A and HLA-B alleles for most subjects in the first cohort. When HLA alleles, especially DR and DQ, strongly co-occurred, TCR associations were difficult to assign to individual alleles. Broadly in line with IMGT annotations, most TCR beta V segments showed up in productive rearrangements about 87% or about 30% of the time in an earlier analysis of 587 of the donors. An association between a missense DCLRE1C variant and V-gene and J-gene trimming of TCR beta chains was found in a later genetic analysis and replicated in an independent cohort. The classifier was reported to diagnose cytomegalovirus status with high specificity and sensitivity in both the original and validation cohorts. HLA typing was unavailable for some donors at each locus, so association tests used only the typed subset. Compared with equally common non-associated chains, HLA-associated TCR beta chains in a later analysis were more clonally expanded and had lower generation probabilities. Because counts were too low, more than 15 rarely observed V segments, including chromosome 9 orphons, were excluded from the earlier analysis of some 540 of the donors. In vitro tests confirmed that a few of the cytomegalovirus-associated TCR beta chains recognize cytomegalovirus antigens.

Libraries were constructed by the immunoSEQ multiplex PCR assay. A mixture of 60 forward primers for TCR Vbeta segments and 13 reverse primers for TCR Jbeta segments was used in the multiplex PCR. Amplification of the CDR3 region of rearranged TCR beta genes was performed with a multiplex PCR assay on genomic DNA. The Illumina HiSeq System was used to sequence the amplified TCR beta libraries as 87-base-pair reads. Per the source publication's procedure: In a later analysis, approximately 74 million unique TCR beta chains were counted across the roughly 610 repertoires, and roughly 11 million of these chains were shared by at least two donors. Raw reads were error-corrected and collapsed into unique sequences by a nearest-neighbor algorithm in which closely related sequences were merged to remove PCR and sequencing errors. V, D and J gene segments were assigned by aligning CDR3 sequences to IMGT reference sequences. For a sequence to be retained, a match of at least six nucleotides to both a V gene segment and a J gene segment was required. Rearrangements were classified as productive when the CDR3 lacked stop codons and remained in frame with V and J, and all other rearrangements were classified as non-productive. CDR3 was defined by IMGT convention, running from the second conserved V-encoded cysteine to the conserved J-encoded phenylalanine. Sequences without an unambiguous match to a single V gene segment were excluded from the earlier analysis of several hundred of the donors. An earlier analysis of about 600 of the donors called V segments functional above 56.7% productive rearrangements and segregating when the between-donor standard deviation exceeded 5%. A statistical classification framework was developed to diagnose cytomegalovirus status using the catalog of TCR beta chain sequences. In a later analysis, TCR nucleotide sequences were compared against IMGT/GENE-DB human TR gene sequences so that V and J genes could be assigned. Using the TCRdist pipeline, a later analysis assigned CDR3 sequences along with most-parsimonious VDJ recombination scenarios. A later analysis defined each TCR beta chain by its CDR3 amino acid sequence plus V-gene family, and excluded reads lacking a unique V-gene family. In a later analysis, nearly 600 highly shared, low-generation-probability nucleotide sequences were removed to address suspected cross-contamination and a sequencing artifact. A later analysis calculated a clonal expansion index for each public chain from normalized within-repertoire ranks of inferred template counts. In a later analysis, generation probabilities were computed using a VDJ recombination model fitted to out-of-frame rearrangements, and the results were checked against IGoR. In a later analysis, TCR-TCR, TCR-HLA and TCR-CMV co-occurrence was scored with hypergeometric tests, and a repertoire-size bias correction was applied to TCR pairs. To estimate false discovery rates, a later analysis permuted the HLA or CMV assignments 20 times. In a later analysis, co-occurring TCRs were grouped using DBSCAN, and TCRdist sequence similarity was added for clustering within HLA-allele-positive subsets. For co-occurrence clustering, repertoires with fewer than 30,000 or more than 120,000 public chains were excluded, along with roughly 5 repertoires with anomalous nucleotide sharing. This immuneACCESS table, as held by TCRdb, lists in-frame sequences with V and J called but not all clones. Of the missing ones, under half trace to an unresolved V gene in checked studies; the others have no known cause. The V and J calls and the clone size are those of that table, but D and trimming were determined from the DNA. The sample table holds around 170,000 clones, of which around 78% were seen once. The top ten hold 3.1% of the sample.

The cohort comprised under 700 healthy bone marrow donors. Cohort members were all nominally healthy when sampled, although unrecorded immune exposures were likely present. The donor tested CMV seropositive and was one of the 289 seropositive cohort members. Every donor gave a peripheral blood sample, and the peripheral blood mononuclear cells from that sample were used for TCR beta sequencing. The Qiagen DNeasy Blood Extraction Kit was used to extract genomic DNA from the blood cell samples. The germline V gene supplies CDR1 LGHNA and CDR2 YSLEER. The V end loses 1 base and the J end loses 1 base, and a stretch of 10 bases separates them. The cysteine opens and the phenylalanine closes a CDR3 of 15 amino acids. Only the CDR3 DNA stays, 45 bases, in frame from base 1.

The clonotype comes from a woman aged 50 to 60 in good health and CMV-seropositive. The rearranged segments are TRBV4-3 and TRBJ1-2; matching of 5 bases hints at TRBD1 as the D gene. Sequenced: PBMCs. This receptor has the CDR3 CASSQVAGYNYGYTF. Read as DNA, the sequence is TGCGCCAGCAGCCAAGTGGCAGGGTATAACTATGGCTACACCTTC.